A selection of T cell receptor beta chains follows, all from one sample in a study of T cells in Graves' hyperthyroidism and ophthalmopathy. TCRdb re-analysed the multiplex PCR reads in MiXCR, keeping a single row per CDR3 protein. The repertoire holds about 600,000 distinct CDR3 sequences, with roughly 15% as singletons. The sample consisted of blood. These receptors all stem from a woman aged 50 to 60 with Graves' ophthalmopathy. The CDR3 runs from the conserved cysteine through the conserved F or W. A D gene is named only where the DNA matches it firmly. Clone size is not always given. Where it is, it says once, few, many or a class for expanded clones.

>TRBJ2-1|.|TRBV7-9|many
TGTGCCAGCAGCCTATTCCCCTTAGCGGCCACCTACAATGAGCAGTTCTTC
CASSLFPLAATYNEQFF
>TRBJ2-7|.|TRBV15|.
TGTGCCACCAGCAAACGGGACGGCGCCTACGAGCAGTACTTC
CATSKRDGAYEQYF
>TRBJ1-6|TRBD1|TRBV5-1|few
TGCGCCAGCAGCTTGTTAATGAGGGGGCGCGAAAATTCACCCCTCCACTTT
CASSLLMRGRENSPLHF
>TRBJ2-2|TRBD2|TRBV7-6|.
TGTGCCAGCAGCTTAGAGGCGGGACTAGCGGGATTTGTGGCCGGGGAGCTGTTTTTT
CASSLEAGLAGFVAGELFF
>TRBJ2-7|.|TRBV15|many
TGTGCCACCAGCAGGGACGTTAGCGGCTCCTACGAGCAGTACTTC
CATSRDVSGSYEQYF
>TRBJ2-7|.|TRBV27|few
TGTGCCAGCAGTGTAATAGGGGGTAGCTCCTACGAGCAGTACTTC
CASSVIGGSSYEQYF
>TRBJ1-3|.|TRBV29-1|few
TGCAGCGTTACCATAGGGGGATCTGGAAACACCATATATTTT
CSVTIGGSGNTIYF
>TRBJ1-5|.|TRBV18|many
TGTGCCAGCTCACCACCAGGGAGGGCTATCAATCAGCCCCAGCATTTT
CASSPPGRAINQPQHF
>TRBJ1-2|.|TRBV10-2|few
TGCGCCAGCAGTGAGCCCCCCGGGACGGCCAGCTATGGCTACACCTTC
CASSEPPGTASYGYTF
>TRBJ2-7|TRBD2|TRBV18|many
TGTGCCAGCAGCCCAGGGACTAGCGGGATATACGAGCAGTACTTC
CASSPGTSGIYEQYF
>TRBJ2-7|.|TRBV6-6|few
TGTGCCAGCAGTTACCGGCAGAGCTCCTACGAGCAGTACTTC
CASSYRQSSYEQYF
>TRBJ2-7|TRBD1|TRBV20-1|few
TGCAGTGCTAGAAAACAGGGGGCCTACGAGCAGTACTTC
CSARKQGAYEQYF
>TRBJ1-3|TRBD1|TRBV5-5|many
TGTGCCAGCAGCTCTAATTACGCCGACAGGGTCACTGGAAACACCATATATTTT
CASSSNYADRVTGNTIYF
>TRBJ2-5|.|TRBV28|many
TGTGCCAGCAGTTTTGAGATGAAGCCACAAGAGACCCAGTACTTC
CASSFEMKPQETQYF
>TRBJ2-3|.|TRBV12-3/TRBV12-4|few
TGTGCCAGCAGGCTGGGCCATCCCACAGATACGCAGTATTTT
CASRLGHPTDTQYF
>TRBJ2-3|.|TRBV14|many
TGTGCCAGCAGCCGGTACGGGAGAGCAACAGATACGCAGTATTTT
CASSRYGRATDTQYF
>TRBJ1-2|TRBD1|TRBV20-1|.
TGCAGTGCTAGGGGCCCCGGGACAGGGGGTACCATAAACTATGGCTACACCTTC
CSARGPGTGGTINYGYTF
>TRBJ2-7|.|TRBV7-9|many
TGTGCCAGCAGCTTAATAGCGGAAGTCTACGAGCAGTACTTC
CASSLIAEVYEQYF